This T cell receptor beta chain appears in the sequencing data of a study of OX40 agonist ivuxolimab in advanced cancers. Study background: Participants averaged approximately 65 years of age (range about 23 to 79) and were roughly 80% male. Past anti-PD-1, anti-PD-L1 or anti-CTLA-4 therapy was accepted, and 35% to 45% had received some.

The data were produced by immunoSEQ multiplex PCR, yet TCRdb's version contains in-frame clones alone and is incomplete. The table lists fewer than 25,000 clones, 75% to 90% of them singletons. Overall study results and limits: Low normalized T-cell clonal expansion also characterized some of the nonresponders. Clonal expansion was among the lowest in partial responders at 0.1-3.0 mg/kg, especially CD8+.

The germline gives CDR1 SGHRS, CDR2 YFSETQ. The trim removed 2 bases at V and 8 bases at J, leaving 7 bases unmatched. This CDR3 is 14 amino acids long. Concerning this clone: Its antigen is unidentified.

The sequence was collected from an adult with an advanced solid tumor such as melanoma, head and neck, liver or kidney cancer. This rearrangement joins TRBV5-1 to TRBJ2-1; the match to TRBD2 covers 7 bases. The input for sequencing was CD4+ or CD8+ T cells sorted from blood, taken in a trial of the OX40 agonist ivuxolimab. The CDR3 nucleotides are TGCGCCAGCAGCTTAAGCGCGGGAGAGGATGAGCAGTTCTTC. This gives the protein CASSLSAGEDEQFF.